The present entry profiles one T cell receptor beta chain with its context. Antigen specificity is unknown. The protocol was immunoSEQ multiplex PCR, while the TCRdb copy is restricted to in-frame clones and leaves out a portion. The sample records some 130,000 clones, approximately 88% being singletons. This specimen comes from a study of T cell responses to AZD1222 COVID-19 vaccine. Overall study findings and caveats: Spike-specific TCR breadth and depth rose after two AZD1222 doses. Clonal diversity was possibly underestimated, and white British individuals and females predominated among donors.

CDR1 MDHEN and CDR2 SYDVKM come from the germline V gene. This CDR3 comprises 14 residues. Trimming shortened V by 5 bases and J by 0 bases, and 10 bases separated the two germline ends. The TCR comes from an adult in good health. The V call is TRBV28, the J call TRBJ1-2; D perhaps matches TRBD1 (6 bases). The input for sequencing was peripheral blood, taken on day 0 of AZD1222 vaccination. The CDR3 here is CASSGGTTNYGYTF. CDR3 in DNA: TGTGCCAGCAGTGGGGGGACAACTAACTATGGCTACACCTTC.